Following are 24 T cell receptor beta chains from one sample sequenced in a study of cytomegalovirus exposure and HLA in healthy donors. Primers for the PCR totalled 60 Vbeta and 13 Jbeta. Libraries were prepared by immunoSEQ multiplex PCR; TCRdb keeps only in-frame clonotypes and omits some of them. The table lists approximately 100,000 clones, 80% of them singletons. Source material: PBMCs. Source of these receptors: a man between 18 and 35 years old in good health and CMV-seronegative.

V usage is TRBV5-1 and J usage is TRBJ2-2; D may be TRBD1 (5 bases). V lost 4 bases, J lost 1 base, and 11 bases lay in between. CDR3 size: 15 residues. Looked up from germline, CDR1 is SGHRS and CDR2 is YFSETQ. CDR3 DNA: TGCGCCAGCAGCCAGACAGTCCTGAACACCGGGGAGCTGTTTTTT. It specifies CASSQTVLNTGELFF.

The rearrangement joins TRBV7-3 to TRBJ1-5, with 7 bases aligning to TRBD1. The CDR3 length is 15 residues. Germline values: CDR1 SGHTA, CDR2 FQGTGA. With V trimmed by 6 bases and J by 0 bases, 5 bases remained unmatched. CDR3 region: CASRKQGNSNQPQHF. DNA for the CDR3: TGTGCCAGCAGAAAACAGGGGAATAGCAATCAGCCCCAGCATTTT.

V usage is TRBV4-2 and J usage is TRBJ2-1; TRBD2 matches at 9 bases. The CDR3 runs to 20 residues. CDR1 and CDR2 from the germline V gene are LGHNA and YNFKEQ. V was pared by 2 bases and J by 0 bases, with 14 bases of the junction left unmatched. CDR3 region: CASSQPPGLALPSSYNEQFF. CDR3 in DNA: TGTGCCAGCAGCCAACCACCGGGACTAGCTTTACCTAGCTCCTACAATGAGCAGTTCTTC.

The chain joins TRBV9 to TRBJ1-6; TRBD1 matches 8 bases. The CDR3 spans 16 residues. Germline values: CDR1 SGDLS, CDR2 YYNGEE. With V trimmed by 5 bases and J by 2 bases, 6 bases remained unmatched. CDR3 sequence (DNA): TGTGCCAGCAGGGCAACGGACAGGGCCTATAATTCACCCCTCCACTTT. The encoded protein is CASRATDRAYNSPLHF.

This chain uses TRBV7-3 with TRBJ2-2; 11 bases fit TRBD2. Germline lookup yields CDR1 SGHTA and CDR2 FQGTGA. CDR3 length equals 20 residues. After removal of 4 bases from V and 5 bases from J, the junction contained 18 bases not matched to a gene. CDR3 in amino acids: CASSSPILAGGQIGTGELFF. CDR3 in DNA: TGTGCCAGCAGCTCGCCGATATTAGCGGGGGGGCAAATAGGGACCGGGGAGCTGTTTTTT.

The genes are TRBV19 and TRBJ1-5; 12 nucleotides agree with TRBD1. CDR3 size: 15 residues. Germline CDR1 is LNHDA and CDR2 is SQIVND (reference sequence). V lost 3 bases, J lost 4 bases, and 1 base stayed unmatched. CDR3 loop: CASSMGQGANQPQHF. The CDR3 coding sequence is TGTGCCAGTAGTATGGGACAGGGGGCAAATCAGCCCCAGCATTTT. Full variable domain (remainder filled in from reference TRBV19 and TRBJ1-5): DGGITQSPKYLFRKEGQNVTLSCEQNLNHDAMYWYRQDPGQGLRLIYYSQIVNDFQKGDIAEGYSVSREKKESFPLTVTSAQKNPTAFYLCASSMGQGANQPQHFGDGTRLSIL.

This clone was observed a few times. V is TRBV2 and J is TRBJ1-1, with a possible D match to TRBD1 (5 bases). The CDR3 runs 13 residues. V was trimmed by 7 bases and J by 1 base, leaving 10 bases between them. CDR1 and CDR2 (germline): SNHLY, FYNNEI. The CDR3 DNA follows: TGTGCCAGCACCCAAGACAGGAACACTGAAGCTTTCTTT. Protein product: CASTQDRNTEAFF.

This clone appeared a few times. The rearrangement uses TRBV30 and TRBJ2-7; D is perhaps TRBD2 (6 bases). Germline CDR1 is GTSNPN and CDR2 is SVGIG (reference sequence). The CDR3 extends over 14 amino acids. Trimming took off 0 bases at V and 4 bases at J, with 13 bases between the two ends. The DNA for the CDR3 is TGTGCCTGGAGTGTACGAAATCGGGGGTACGAGCAGTACTTC. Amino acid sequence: CAWSVRNRGYEQYF.

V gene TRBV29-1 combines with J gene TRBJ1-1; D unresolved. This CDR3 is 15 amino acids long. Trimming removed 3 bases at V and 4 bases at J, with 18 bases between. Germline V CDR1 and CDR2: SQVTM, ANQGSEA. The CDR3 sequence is CSVDGRHLGGTEAFF. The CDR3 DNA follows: TGCAGCGTTGACGGGAGACACCTGGGCGGCACTGAAGCTTTCTTT. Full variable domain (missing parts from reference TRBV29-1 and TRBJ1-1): SAVISQKPSRDICQRGTSLTIQCQVDSQVTMMFWYRQQPGQSLTLIATANQGSEATYESGFVIDKFPISRPNLTFSTLTVSNMSPEDSSIYLCSVDGRHLGGTEAFFGQGTRLTVV.

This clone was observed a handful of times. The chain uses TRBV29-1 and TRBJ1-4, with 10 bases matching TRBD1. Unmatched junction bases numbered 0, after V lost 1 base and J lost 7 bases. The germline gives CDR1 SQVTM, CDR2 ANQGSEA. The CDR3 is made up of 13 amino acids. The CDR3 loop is CSVEGTGGEKLFF. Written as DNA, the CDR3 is TGCAGCGTTGAAGGGACAGGGGGTGAAAAACTGTTTTTT.

The DNA of the CDR3 is TGTGCCAGCAGTTTGAAGGAGGAAAGCACTGAAGCTTTCTTT. Translating gives CASSLKEESTEAFF. The chain has TRBV27 and TRBJ1-1; unclear D gene. V lost 3 bases and J lost 4, with 12 bases in between. CDR3 length: 14 amino acids. Germline V gene data show CDR1 as MNHEY and CDR2 as SMNVEV (reference sequence).

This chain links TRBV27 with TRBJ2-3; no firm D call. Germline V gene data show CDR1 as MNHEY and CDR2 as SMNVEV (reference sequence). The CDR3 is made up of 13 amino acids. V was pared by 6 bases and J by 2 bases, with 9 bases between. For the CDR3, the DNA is TGTGCCAGCAGCTCAGATAACACAGATACGCAGTATTTT. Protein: CASSSDNTDTQYF.

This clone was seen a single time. CDR3 in amino acids: CASSLRGGREEYEQYF. As DNA, the CDR3 is TGTGCCAGCTCACTTCGTGGAGGGAGGGAGGAATACGAGCAGTACTTC. The gene calls are TRBV18 and TRBJ2-7; 7 bases match TRBD2. The V segment lost 4 bases and the J segment 4 bases; nucleotides outside the gene matches: 13. The germline V gene has CDR1 KGHSH and CDR2 LQKENI. The CDR3 is 16 residues long.

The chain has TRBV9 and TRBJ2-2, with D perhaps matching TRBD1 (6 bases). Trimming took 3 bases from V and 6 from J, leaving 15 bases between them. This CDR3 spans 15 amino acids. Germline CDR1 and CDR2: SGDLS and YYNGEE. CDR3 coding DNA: TGTGCCAGCAGCGAAGGCAGGGGATCATCCGGGGAGCTGTTTTTT. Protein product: CASSEGRGSSGELFF.

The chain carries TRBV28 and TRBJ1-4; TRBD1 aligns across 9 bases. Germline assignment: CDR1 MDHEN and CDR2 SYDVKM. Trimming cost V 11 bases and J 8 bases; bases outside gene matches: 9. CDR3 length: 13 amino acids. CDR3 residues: CAGLDRGKEKLFF. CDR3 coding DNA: TGTGCCGGTTTGGACAGGGGCAAAGAAAAACTGTTTTTT.

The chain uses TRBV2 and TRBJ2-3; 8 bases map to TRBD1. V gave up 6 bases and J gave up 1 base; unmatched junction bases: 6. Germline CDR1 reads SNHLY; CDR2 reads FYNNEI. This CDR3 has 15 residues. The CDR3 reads CASRGTGGRTDTQYF. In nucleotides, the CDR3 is TGTGCCAGCAGGGGGACAGGAGGTCGCACAGATACGCAGTATTTT.

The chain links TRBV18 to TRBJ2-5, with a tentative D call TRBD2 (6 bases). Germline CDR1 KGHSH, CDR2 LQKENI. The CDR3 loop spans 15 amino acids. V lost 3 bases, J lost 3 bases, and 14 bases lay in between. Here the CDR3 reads CASSPPFSGKETQYF. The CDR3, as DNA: TGTGCCAGCTCACCCCCGTTTAGCGGTAAAGAGACCCAGTACTTC. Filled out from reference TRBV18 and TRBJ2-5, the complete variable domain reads NAGVMQNPRHLVRRRGQEARLRCSPMKGHSHVYWYRQLPEEGLKFMVYLQKENIIDESGMPKERFSAEFPKEGPSILRIQQVVRGDSAAYFCASSPPFSGKETQYFGPGTRLLVL.

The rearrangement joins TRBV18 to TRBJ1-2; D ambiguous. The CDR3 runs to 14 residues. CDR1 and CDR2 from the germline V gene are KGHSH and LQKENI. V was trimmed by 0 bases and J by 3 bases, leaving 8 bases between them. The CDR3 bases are TGTGCCAGCTCACCACCGCTACAGCACTATGGCTACACCTTC. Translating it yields CASSPPLQHYGYTF.

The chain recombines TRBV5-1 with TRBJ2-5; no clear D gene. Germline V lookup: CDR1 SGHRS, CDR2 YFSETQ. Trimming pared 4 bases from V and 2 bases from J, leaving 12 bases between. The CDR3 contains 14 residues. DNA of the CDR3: TGCGCCAGCAGCCCCACGACATCGCAAGAGACCCAGTACTTC. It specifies CASSPTTSQETQYF. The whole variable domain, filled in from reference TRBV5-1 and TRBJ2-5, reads KAGVTQTPRYLIKTRGQQVTLSCSPISGHRSVSWYQQTPGQGLQFLFEYFSETQRNKGNFPGRFSGRQFSNSRSEMNVSTLELGDSALYLCASSPTTSQETQYFGPGTRLLVL.

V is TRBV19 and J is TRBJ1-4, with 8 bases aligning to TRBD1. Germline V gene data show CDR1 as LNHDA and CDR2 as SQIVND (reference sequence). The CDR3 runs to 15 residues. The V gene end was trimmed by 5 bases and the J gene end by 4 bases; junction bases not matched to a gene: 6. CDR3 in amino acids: CASSWRTGLNEKLFF. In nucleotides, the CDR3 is TGTGCCAGTAGTTGGCGGACAGGGCTTAATGAAAAACTGTTTTTT.

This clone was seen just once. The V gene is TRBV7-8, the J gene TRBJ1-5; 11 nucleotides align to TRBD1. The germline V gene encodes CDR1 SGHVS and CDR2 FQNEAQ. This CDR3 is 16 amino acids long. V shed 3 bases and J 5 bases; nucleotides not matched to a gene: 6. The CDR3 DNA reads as TGTGCCAGCAGCTTCAGTAGGACAGGGGGCGATCAGCCCCAGCATTTT. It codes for CASSFSRTGGDQPQHF.

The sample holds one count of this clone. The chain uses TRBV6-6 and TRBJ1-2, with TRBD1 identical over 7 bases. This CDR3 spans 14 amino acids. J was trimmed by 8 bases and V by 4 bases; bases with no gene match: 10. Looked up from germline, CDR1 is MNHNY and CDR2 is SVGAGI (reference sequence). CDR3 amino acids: CASSSTQGSKGYTF. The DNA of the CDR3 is TGTGCCAGCAGTTCGACACAGGGGAGTAAGGGCTACACCTTC.

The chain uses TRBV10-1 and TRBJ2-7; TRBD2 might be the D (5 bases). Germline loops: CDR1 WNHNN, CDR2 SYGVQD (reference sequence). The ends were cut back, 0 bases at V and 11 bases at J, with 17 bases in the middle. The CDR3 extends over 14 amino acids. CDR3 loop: CASSESGGSPGKYF. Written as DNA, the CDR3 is TGCGCCAGCAGTGAGTCCGGAGGTTCTCCCGGAAAGTACTTC.

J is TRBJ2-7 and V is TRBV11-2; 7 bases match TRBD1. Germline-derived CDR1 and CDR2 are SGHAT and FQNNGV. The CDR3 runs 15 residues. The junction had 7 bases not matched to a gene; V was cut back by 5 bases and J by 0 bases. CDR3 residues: CASSANDRASYEQYF. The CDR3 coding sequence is TGTGCCAGCAGCGCAAATGACAGGGCCTCCTACGAGCAGTACTTC.